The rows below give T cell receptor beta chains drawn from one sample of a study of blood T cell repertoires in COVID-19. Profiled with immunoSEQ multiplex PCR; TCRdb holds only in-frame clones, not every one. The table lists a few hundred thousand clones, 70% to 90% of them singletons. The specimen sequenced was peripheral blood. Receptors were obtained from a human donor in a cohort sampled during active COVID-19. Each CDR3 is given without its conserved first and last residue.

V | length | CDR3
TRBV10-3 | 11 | AISDSGIYGYT
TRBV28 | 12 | ASRTTGSNYGYT
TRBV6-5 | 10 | ASSRNTDTQY
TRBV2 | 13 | ASSVQGQNNSPLH
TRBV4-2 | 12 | ASSHDGTPRELF
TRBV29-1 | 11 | SVGDRGRGGYT
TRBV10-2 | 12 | ASSRAGRADTQY
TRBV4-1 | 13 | ASSQDMDIPYGYT
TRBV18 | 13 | ASSPRRENTGELF
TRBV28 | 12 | ASSLTGAWEGYT
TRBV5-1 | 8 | ASATGSST
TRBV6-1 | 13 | ASSETRVENYGYT
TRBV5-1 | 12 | ASSFGTVRETQY
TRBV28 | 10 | ASSLRGTEAF
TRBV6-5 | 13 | ASKRTSGVSYEQY
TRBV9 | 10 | ASSENRCRAF
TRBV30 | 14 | AWSVEGPGGNTEAF
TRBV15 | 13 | ATSRDQVEDTEAF
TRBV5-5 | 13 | ASSRREGGTYEQY
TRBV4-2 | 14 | ASSQFVRPEGETQY
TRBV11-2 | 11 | ASSRGTVIGYT
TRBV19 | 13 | ASSIGSPSYNEQF
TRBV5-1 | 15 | ASSLEPQGLTNEKLF
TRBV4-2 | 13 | ASSQDLRVRTEAF
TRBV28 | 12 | ASTPGDDYTEAF
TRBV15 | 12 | ATSRGSGQETQY
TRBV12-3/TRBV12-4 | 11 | ASSPGDTDTQY
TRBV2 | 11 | ASSLGLLNEQF
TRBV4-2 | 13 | ASSQGTGLDYGYT
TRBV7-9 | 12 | ASSRTGGDYGYT
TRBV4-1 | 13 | ASSPGLAYSNEQF
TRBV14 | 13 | ASSPTTGERSPLH
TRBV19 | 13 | ASTKDGDRVYEQY